This TCR beta chain came from a study of response to subunit inactivated influenza vaccine. This clonotype was observed many times. MiXCR was run by TCRdb on the RT-PCR reads, yielding one entry per CDR3 protein. The table lists some 800,000 distinct CDR3 sequences, approximately 22% of them singletons, with 10% to 13% in the top ten. V shed 5 bases and J 2 bases; nucleotides not matched to a gene: 14. Germline CDR1 and CDR2: PRHDT and FYEKMQ (reference sequence). CDR3 length equals 18 residues. This sequence originates from a man aged 50 to 59 who received an inactivated influenza vaccine. The source was PBMCs from blood, collected 5 days after vaccination. The rearrangement joins TRBV13 to TRBJ2-3, with 9 bases aligning to TRBD2. The CDR3 protein is CASSPEIGEREDTDTQYF. CDR3 in DNA: TGTGCCAGCAGCCCCGAAATCGGGGAGCGGGAGGACACAGATACGCAGTATTTT.